One sample yielded the 9 T cell receptor beta chains listed below, sequenced in a study of blood T cell repertoires in COVID-19. TCRdb's table, derived via immunoSEQ multiplex PCR, lists solely in-frame clones and lacks some. The profile shows roughly 140,000 clones, approximately 85% of them singletons. The specimen was peripheral blood. The receptors were gathered from a woman aged 60-75 years with COVID-19, enrolled during active disease.

The chain has TRBV19 and TRBJ2-1, with D perhaps matching TRBD1 (6 bases). This CDR3 is 16 amino acids long. Trimming cost V 3 bases and J 0 bases, with 12 bases left between them. Germline V gene data show CDR1 as LNHDA and CDR2 as SQIVND (reference sequence). CDR3 nucleotides: TGTGCCAGTAGTATCACAGGGTACCCCTCCTACAATGAGCAGTTCTTC. Residues: CASSITGYPSYNEQFF. Full variable domain (outside the CDR3, taken from reference TRBV19 and TRBJ2-1): DGGITQSPKYLFRKEGQNVTLSCEQNLNHDAMYWYRQDPGQGLRLIYYSQIVNDFQKGDIAEGYSVSREKKESFPLTVTSAQKNPTAFYLCASSITGYPSYNEQFFGPGTRLTVL.

For the CDR3, the DNA is TGTGCCAGCTCCCCGGGACAGGGGATGTACGAGCAGTACTTC. Its protein product is CASSPGQGMYEQYF. This rearrangement joins TRBV18 to TRBJ2-7; 10 nucleotides line up with TRBD1. Losses at the gene ends were 6 bases for V and 4 bases for J; bases not matched to a gene: 6. Germline V lookup: CDR1 KGHSH, CDR2 LQKENI. This CDR3 contains 14 residues.

The J gene is TRBJ1-1, the V gene TRBV2; 7 bases are a match to TRBD1. Per germline, CDR1 SNHLY and CDR2 FYNNEI. There are 13 residues in the CDR3. V lost 6 bases to trimming and J lost 6 bases; unmatched junction nucleotides: 7. This CDR3 is CASRTGTDSEAFF. The CDR3, as DNA: TGTGCCAGCAGGACAGGGACAGACTCTGAAGCTTTCTTT.

The chain uses TRBV29-1 and TRBJ1-4; D remains ambiguous. CDR1 is SQVTM and CDR2 is ANQGSEA in the germline V gene. The CDR3 runs to 15 residues. V was clipped by 5 bases and J by 3 bases, with 16 bases between them. CDR3 in DNA: TGCAGCGTTCTAATGGCGGGGAGGTCTAATGAAAAACTGTTTTTT. Its translation is CSVLMAGRSNEKLFF.

The genes are TRBV6-4 and TRBJ2-6; the match to TRBD2 covers 7 bases. V shed 8 bases and J 2 bases; nucleotides not matched to a gene: 0. CDR1 and CDR2 (germline): MRHNA, SNTAGT. The CDR3 covers 13 residues. The CDR3 DNA reads TGTGCCAGCCGGGAGGCTGGGGCCAACGTCCTGACTTTC. This translates into CASREAGANVLTF.

The chain links TRBV20-1 to TRBJ1-1, with 7 bases fitting TRBD1. CDR3 length: 14 amino acids. Germline V gene data show CDR1 as DFQATT and CDR2 as SNEGSKA (reference sequence). Unmatched junction bases numbered 4, after V lost 3 bases and J lost 0 bases. This CDR3 is CSASRDSMNTEAFF. As DNA, the CDR3 is TGCAGTGCTAGTAGGGACAGCATGAACACTGAAGCTTTCTTT.

This sequence joins TRBV20-1 and TRBJ2-7, with TRBD1 identical over 8 bases. The CDR3 contains 15 residues. J lost 3 bases, V lost 3 bases, and 10 bases had no gene match. From germline, CDR1 is DFQATT and CDR2 SNEGSKA (reference sequence). The CDR3 nucleotides are TGCAGTGCTAGTGGCCTACAGGGGGATGGCTACGAGCAGTACTTC. Translating it yields CSASGLQGDGYEQYF.

The chain carries TRBV6-5 and TRBJ2-3; no definite D call. Germline CDR1 is MNHEY and CDR2 is SVGAGI. Trimming removed 11 bases at V and 3 bases at J, with 15 bases between. The CDR3 extends over 13 amino acids. The CDR3 here is CASLAAGTDTQYF. The CDR3 DNA reads as TGTGCCTCCTTGGCGGCTGGGACAGATACGCAGTATTTT.

The chain employs TRBV10-2 and TRBJ2-5, with 7 bases lining up with TRBD1. Germline V gene sequence: CDR1 WSHSY, CDR2 SAAADI. The CDR3 is 13 amino acids. With 5 bases clipped from V and 5 bases from J, the junction kept 5 bases outside the gene matches. CDR3 loop: CASSKGGRETQYF. The CDR3 DNA follows: TGCGCCAGCAGTAAAGGGGGCAGGGAGACCCAGTACTTC.